This T cell receptor (beta chain) appears in the sequencing data of a study of T cell repertoires in cytomegalovirus infection. Study-level information: Public TCR beta signature analysis indicated the presence of both CMV infection and matching HLA type.

TCRdb called the reads again in MiXCR, with one record for every CDR3 protein. The sample carries about 360,000 distinct CDR3 sequences, about a sixth recorded once. V shed 7 bases and J shed 3 bases, with 10 bases lying between them. The CDR3 runs 12 residues. From germline, CDR1 is LNHDA and CDR2 SQIVND (reference sequence). With regard to this clonotype: As yet, its antigen is unknown.

Whole-study findings and limits: Across the ex vivo response, the dominant clonotypes were HLA-C-restricted CMV-specific TCR beta clonotypes. There were carriers of CMV plus the relevant HLA, and cumulative public TCR beta family frequency identified them.

The sequenced material came from PBMCs. The chain employs TRBV19 and TRBJ2-7, with D perhaps matching TRBD1 or TRBD2 (5 bases each). The source is a human donor in good health (CMV status not recorded). Some clones in this sample may be carry-over from other donors' samples. The CDR3 bases are TGTGCCAGTAAAGGGGAGCACTACGAGCAGTACTTC. Residues: CASKGEHYEQYF.